This TCR beta chain originates from a study of cytomegalovirus exposure and HLA in healthy donors. Study observations and caveats: It was reportedly the case that the classifier diagnosed cytomegalovirus status with high specificity and sensitivity.

V gave up 5 bases and J gave up 7 bases; unmatched junction bases: 13. The CDR3 is made up of 15 amino acids. Germline CDR1 LNHNV, CDR2 YYDKDF (reference sequence). A note on this clone: The antigen is not known.

The assay was immunoSEQ multiplex PCR, and TCRdb's table has in-frame clones only and misses some. The sample holds tens of thousands of clones, 90% seen once. The gene calls are TRBV15 and TRBJ1-2, with 7 nucleotides matching TRBD1. The TCR comes from a man between 18 and 29 years old in good health and CMV-seronegative. Sequenced: PBMCs. The CDR3 DNA follows: TGTGCCACCAGCCTTAGCTCCGACAGGGCTGGTGGCTACACCTTC. This codes for CATSLSSDRAGGYTF.